The rows below give T cell receptor beta chains drawn from one sample of a study of identical twins' blood T cells. TCRdb re-analysed the 5' RACE reads in MiXCR, keeping a single row per CDR3 protein. The table has 350,000 to 400,000 distinct CDR3 sequences, roughly 28% seen once. Sample: PBMCs. The origin of the receptors is a woman aged 18 to 50 in good health. The CDR3 runs from the conserved cysteine through the conserved F or W. D genes are given only for firm matches. Expanded clones get a size class; other rows say once, few or many, or leave the size out.

D	size	J	V	DNA	CDR3
TRBD1	NA	TRBJ1-5	TRBV7-8	TGTGCCAGCAGCTTAGCGACAGGGGATCAGCCCCAGCATTTT	CASSLATGDQPQHF
TRBD1	NA	TRBJ2-7	TRBV11-3	TGTGCCAGCAGCGACAGACAGGGGATGCGGGAGCAGTACTTC	CASSDRQGMREQYF
NA	few	TRBJ2-3	TRBV2	TGTGCCAGCAAAAGGGGAGTAATAGATACGCAGTATTTT	CASKRGVIDTQYF
NA	many	TRBJ1-1	TRBV20-1	TGCAGTGCTAGAGCCCCCCGCAGGGGGAACACTGAAGCTTTCTTT	CSARAPRRGNTEAFF
TRBD1	NA	TRBJ2-7	TRBV14	TGTGCCAGCAGCCAAGGAGACAGGGACGAGCAGTACTTC	CASSQGDRDEQYF
NA	NA	TRBJ2-1	TRBV6-2/TRBV6-3	TGTGCCAGCAGAAGCACGAATGAGCAGTTCTTC	CASRSTNEQFF
NA	NA	TRBJ2-1	TRBV2	TGTGCCAGCAGGAGGGAGTTCCTCAATGAGCAGTTCTTC	CASRREFLNEQFF
NA	NA	TRBJ1-4	TRBV5-1	TGCGCCAGCAGCTTGCGTTTCGCCAGGGCTGGTGTAGGTGAAAAACTGTTTTTT	CASSLRFARAGVGEKLFF
NA	NA	TRBJ1-2	TRBV29-1	TGCAGCGTTGAAGGTCTCAGGAGGGACTATTGCTACACCTTC	CSVEGLRRDYCYTF
TRBD1	few	TRBJ1-2	TRBV5-6	TGTGCCAGTCCACAGGACAGGGAAACGAAGGTCACCTTC	CASPQDRETKVTF
TRBD1	few	TRBJ1-6	TRBV4-3	TGCGCCAGCAGCCCCACTCCGGGACAGGGGACAAATAATTCACCCCTCCACTTT	CASSPTPGQGTNNSPLHF
NA	NA	TRBJ1-6	TRBV19	TGTGCCAGTAGTACGGGGACCGGCCGAACCAATTCACCCCTCCACTTT	CASSTGTGRTNSPLHF
NA	NA	TRBJ1-1	TRBV7-8	TGTGCCAGCAGCTGGAACCGGGACACGAACACTGAAGCTTTCTTT	CASSWNRDTNTEAFF
NA	few	TRBJ2-7	TRBV19	TGTGCCAGTAGTATGAGGGGGACGGACCCCTACGAGCAGTACTTC	CASSMRGTDPYEQYF
NA	few	TRBJ2-2	TRBV9	TGTGCCAGCAGCGTTAGTGCTAACACCGGGGAGCTGTTTTTT	CASSVSANTGELFF
NA	NA	TRBJ2-5	TRBV12-3/TRBV12-4	TGTGCCAGCGGCCAAACGTCCATGACCCAGTACTTC	CASGQTSMTQYF
NA	NA	TRBJ2-2	TRBV14	TGTGCCAGCAGCCAAGGCTGGGCAGCAACCGGGGAGCTGTTTTTT	CASSQGWAATGELFF
TRBD1	NA	TRBJ1-2	TRBV11-2	TGTGCCAGCAGACCGACAGGGGCGGACGGCTACACCTTC	CASRPTGADGYTF
NA	NA	TRBJ2-7	TRBV15	TGTGCCACCAGCAGAGATCCAGGACCTTCCTACGAGCAGTACTTC	CATSRDPGPSYEQYF
TRBD2	NA	TRBJ2-2	TRBV7-2	TGTGCCAGCAGCTTAGCGGGACTAGCAGCCGGGGAGCTGTTTTTT	CASSLAGLAAGELFF
NA	NA	TRBJ2-3	TRBV18	TGTGCCAGCTCACCCACCCTGGGGCGGTCAGATACGCAGTATTTT	CASSPTLGRSDTQYF
NA	many	TRBJ1-5	TRBV6-5	TGTGCCAGCAGTTACGGGATGGGAAAGCCCCAGCATTTT	CASSYGMGKPQHF
NA	NA	TRBJ2-4	TRBV20-1	TGCAGTGCTAGAGATCAGAGGTACATTCAGTACTTC	CSARDQRYIQYF
TRBD2	few	TRBJ2-2	TRBV12-3/TRBV12-4	TGTGCCAGCAGTTTTCGAGAGCGGGGGACCGGGGAGCTGTTTTTT	CASSFRERGTGELFF
TRBD1	NA	TRBJ1-2	TRBV5-1	TGCGCCAGCAGCCCAGGACAGGCTGGCTACACCTTC	CASSPGQAGYTF
NA	NA	TRBJ1-5	TRBV4-3	TGCGCCAGCAGCCAAGATTGGCTTAGCAATCAGCCCCAGCATTTT	CASSQDWLSNQPQHF
TRBD2	NA	TRBJ2-3	TRBV29-1	TGCAGCGTCGAGAAGCGGGAGTTGAGCACAGATACGCAGTATTTT	CSVEKRELSTDTQYF
NA	many	TRBJ1-1	TRBV9	TGTGCCAGCAGCCCAAGAGGTATGGGGGGCAGGGGGAACACTGAAGCTTTCTTT	CASSPRGMGGRGNTEAFF